The 25 T cell receptor beta chains given below trace back to one sample, sequenced in a study of T cell repertoires in cytomegalovirus infection. TCRdb reanalysed the reads using MiXCR and keeps one entry per CDR3 protein. The sample has approximately 140,000 distinct CDR3 sequences; about 24% are singletons. These receptors' antigens are unknown. Sequencing was carried out using PBMCs, sequenced either directly or after in vitro stimulation (not recorded which). The source of these receptors is a human donor in good health (CMV status not recorded). Some clones in this sample may be carry-over from other donors' samples.

This clonotype was seen once. One junction end disagrees with the germline gene, perhaps due to a read error. The chain uses TRBV28 and TRBJ2-7; D is perhaps TRBD2 (6 bases). CDR1 and CDR2 (germline): MDHEN, SYDVKM. This CDR3 comprises 13 residues. The CDR3 bases are TGTGACAGCAGGACCGGAGGGGACTACGAGCAGTACTTC. It encodes CDSRTGGDYEQYF.

This clonotype occurred many times. This rearrangement joins TRBV7-2 to TRBJ1-3, with 11 bases identical to TRBD1. The CDR3 runs to 15 residues. Germline CDR1 and CDR2: SGHTA and FQGNSA. After removal of 5 bases from V and 2 bases from J, the junction contained 2 bases not matched to a gene. CDR3: CASSRTGGPGNTIYF. In DNA, the CDR3 is TGTGCCAGCAGCAGGACAGGGGGCCCTGGAAACACCATATATTTT.

This clonotype was seen just once. The chain carries TRBV6-2 or TRBV6-3 and TRBJ1-2; D not certain. This CDR3 comprises 12 residues. The germline gives CDR1 MNHEY, CDR2 SVGEGT. V dropped 6 bases and J dropped 7 bases, with 12 bases sitting between them. DNA of the CDR3: TGTGCCAGCAGCTCCGGGAGGCTTGGCTACACCTTC. Translated: CASSSGRLGYTF.

This clonotype was observed a handful of times. The gene calls are TRBV7-2 and TRBJ2-5, with 9 positions matching TRBD1. Per the germline V gene, CDR1 is SGHTA and CDR2 is FQGNSA. This CDR3 region has 15 residues. Trimming removed 8 bases from V and 5 bases from J; junction bases left unmatched: 12. CDR3 sequence: CASGTGPLERETQYF. Here the CDR3 DNA reads TGTGCCAGCGGGACAGGGCCACTAGAACGGGAGACCCAGTACTTC.

This clonotype was seen repeatedly, ten times or more. V usage is TRBV7-2 and J usage is TRBJ2-7; 8 bases match TRBD2. CDR1 and CDR2 from the germline V gene are SGHTA and FQGNSA. The ends lost 3 bases at V and 6 bases at J; junction bases unmatched: 4. The CDR3 has 13 residues. The CDR3 DNA reads as TGTGCCAGCAGCTTCGCGGGAGGCTCCGAGCAGTACTTC. This sequence encodes CASSFAGGSEQYF.

J is TRBJ2-2 and V is TRBV20-1; possible D gene TRBD1, 6 bases. V dropped 6 bases and J dropped 6 bases, with 14 bases sitting between them. This CDR3 has 13 residues. The germline CDR1 and CDR2 sequences are DFQATT and SNEGSKA (reference sequence). DNA of the CDR3: TGCAGTGCGACTCTAGAGGGGGCCGGGGAGCTGTTTTTT. This translates into CSATLEGAGELFF.

This clonotype was counted between two and nine times. The genes are TRBV19 and TRBJ2-3; D unclear. Germline lookup yields CDR1 LNHDA and CDR2 SQIVND (reference sequence). This CDR3 has 12 residues. Trimming cost V 5 bases and J 2 bases, with 5 bases left between them. CDR3 residues: CASSENTDTQYF. CDR3 nucleotides: TGTGCCAGTAGTGAAAACACAGATACGCAGTATTTT. The full variable domain, in which reference TRBV19 and TRBJ2-3 provide the parts outside the CDR3, is DGGITQSPKYLFRKEGQNVTLSCEQNLNHDAMYWYRQDPGQGLRLIYYSQIVNDFQKGDIAEGYSVSREKKESFPLTVTSAQKNPTAFYLCASSENTDTQYFGPGTRLTVL.

This clonotype has just a few counts. The genes are TRBV5-4 and TRBJ2-5; 9 bases align to TRBD2. CDR1 and CDR2 from the germline V gene are SGHNT and YYREEE (reference sequence). J lost 4 bases, V lost 2 bases, and 6 bases had no gene match. The CDR3 runs to 15 residues. DNA for the CDR3: TGTGCCAGCAGCTTAAGTCTAGCGGGGAGAGAGACCCAGTACTTC. Protein product: CASSLSLAGRETQYF. Filled out from reference TRBV5-4 and TRBJ2-5, the complete variable domain reads ETGVTQSPTHLIKTRGQQVTLRCSSQSGHNTVSWYQQALGQGPQFIFQYYREEENGRGNFPPRFSGLQFPNYSSELNVNALELDDSALYLCASSLSLAGRETQYFGPGTRLLVL.

This clonotype was found once. The CDR3 DNA is TGTGCCAGTAGTATTTATCGGTTACCCCAGCATTTT. The encoded protein is CASSIYRLPQHF. The chain couples TRBV19 to TRBJ1-5; D gene unclear. Trimming pared 3 bases from V and 10 bases from J, leaving 10 bases between. This CDR3 is built from 12 residues. Germline V gene lookup returns CDR1 LNHDA and CDR2 SQIVND (reference sequence).

Regarding this clonotype: An end of the junction differs from the germline gene, which may be a read error. The V call is TRBV5-3, the J call TRBJ2-3, with D perhaps being TRBD1 or TRBD2 (5 bases each). TRBV5-3 is assigned to the ORF class and has an uncertain function. There are 14 residues in the CDR3. The CDR3 sequence is CASSSRDHTDTQYF. In DNA form, the CDR3 reads TGTGCCAGCAGCTCCCGGGACCACACAGATACGCAGTATTTT.

J is TRBJ1-1 and V is TRBV7-2; a weak D match, TRBD1 (6 bases). Germline V CDR1 and CDR2: SGHTA, FQGNSA. The CDR3 length is 13 residues. Trimming shortened V by 4 bases and J by 4 bases, and 10 bases separated the two germline ends. Here the CDR3 reads CASSSQGSTEAFF. The DNA for the CDR3 is TGTGCCAGCAGCTCCCAGGGGAGCACTGAAGCTTTCTTT.

About this clonotype itself: A much bigger clone sits one base away, suggesting this may be a read error. The chain links TRBV28 to TRBJ1-5, with 7 positions matching TRBD1. CDR3 size: 12 residues. Germline CDR1 and CDR2: MDHEN and SYDVKM. The junction had 10 bases not matched to a gene; V was cut back by 9 bases and J by 11 bases. CDR3 sequence reads: CASEGRGQTQHF. DNA of the CDR3: TGTGCCAGTGAAGGCAGGGGACAGACCCAGCATTTT.

This clonotype was picked up many times. This chain uses TRBV7-9 with TRBJ2-5; 10 bases are shared with TRBD1. Germline V gene data show CDR1 as SEHNR and CDR2 as FQNEAQ (reference sequence). The CDR3 runs to 15 residues. The V and J ends lost 3 bases and 2 bases, in that order; junction bases with no gene match: 3. The CDR3 here is CASSFPDRGQETQYF. CDR3 nucleotide sequence: TGTGCCAGCAGCTTCCCGGACAGGGGGCAAGAGACCCAGTACTTC.

Only a few counts were recorded for this clonotype. The chain has TRBV28 and TRBJ1-2; D may be TRBD1 (6 bases). Germline loops: CDR1 MDHEN, CDR2 SYDVKM. The CDR3 length is 15 residues. V was pared by 5 bases and J by 5 bases, with 18 bases between. The DNA of the CDR3 is TGTGCCAGCAGTGTCACAGGGCTCCACTCTTATGGCTACACCTTC. Translation: CASSVTGLHSYGYTF.

The table lists this clonotype with many counts. V and J are TRBV7-2 and TRBJ2-1; D is uncertain. There are 11 residues in the CDR3. From germline, CDR1 is SGHTA and CDR2 FQGNSA. V lost 1 base and J 9 bases, leaving 4 bases between the germline ends. The CDR3 region has the DNA TGTGCCAGCAGCTTAGAGGTTGAGCAGTTCTTC. This translates into CASSLEVEQFF.

This clonotype was observed a few times. The chain links TRBV28 to TRBJ1-2; no clear D gene. The CDR3 has 12 amino acids. The V and J ends lost 6 bases and 4 bases respectively, with 9 bases between them. Looked up from germline, CDR1 is MDHEN and CDR2 is SYDVKM. The CDR3 sequence: CASSPPAYGYTF. CDR3 coding DNA: TGTGCCAGCAGCCCTCCGGCCTATGGCTACACCTTC.

The chain employs TRBV12-3 or TRBV12-4 and TRBJ1-2; no definite D call. V gave up 2 bases and J gave up 5 bases, with 12 bases separating them. The CDR3 length is 14 residues. The CDR3 DNA reads TGTGCCAGCAGTTTAACTGCAGGAACTTATGGCTACACCTTC. The encoded protein is CASSLTAGTYGYTF.

The gene calls are TRBV12-3 or TRBV12-4 and TRBJ1-2; D is undetermined. Trimming cost V 2 bases and J 0 bases, with 16 bases left between them. This CDR3 comprises 17 residues. CDR3 DNA: TGTGCCAGCAGTTTAAGACTTGGAGTTTTAGCTAACTATGGCTACACCTTC. This codes for CASSLRLGVLANYGYTF.

This clonotype was observed a handful of times. The chain couples TRBV5-4 to TRBJ2-3; TRBD1 matches at 9 bases. The germline V gene encodes CDR1 SGHNT and CDR2 YYREEE (reference sequence). The junction had 9 bases not matched to a gene; V was cut back by 4 bases and J by 3 bases. The CDR3 sequence is 16 residues long. Written as DNA, the CDR3 is TGTGCCAGCAGCATATTGGGACAGGGAGGGACAGATACGCAGTATTTT. This encodes CASSILGQGGTDTQYF.

This sequence joins TRBV20-1 and TRBJ2-1; maybe TRBD1 (5 bases). V lost 1 base and J 0 bases, leaving 10 bases between the germline ends. The CDR3 extends over 15 amino acids. The germline V gene has CDR1 DFQATT and CDR2 SNEGSKA (reference sequence). This chain's CDR3 is CSARATGSSYNEQFF. CDR3 sequence (DNA): TGCAGTGCTAGAGCCACAGGCAGCTCCTACAATGAGCAGTTCTTC.

This clonotype came up many times. This chain uses TRBV7-7 with TRBJ2-5; 9 nucleotides line up with TRBD2. The CDR3 consists of 13 residues. V shed 7 bases and J 5 bases; nucleotides not matched to a gene: 5. The germline gives CDR1 SSHAT, CDR2 FNYEAQ (reference sequence). In nucleotides, the CDR3 is TGTGCCAGCACGGCGGGAGGGCCCGAGACCCAGTACTTC. Its protein is CASTAGGPETQYF.

This clonotype was observed a handful of times. The V call is TRBV19, the J call TRBJ1-1; no reliable D call. The V gene's germline CDR1 is LNHDA and CDR2 SQIVND (reference sequence). V was pared by 3 bases and J by 1 base, with 15 bases between. This CDR3 spans 16 amino acids. The CDR3 spells CASSMWPSLGNTEAFF. CDR3 coding DNA: TGTGCCAGTAGTATGTGGCCCTCGTTAGGGAACACTGAAGCTTTCTTT.

This clonotype came up a few times. V gene TRBV5-1 combines with J gene TRBJ2-3, with D unclear. The CDR3 has 13 residues. Between the trimmed V and J ends, which lost 4 bases and 2 bases, there was a span of 8 bases. Germline-derived CDR1 and CDR2 are SGHRS and YFSETQ. CDR3 residues: CASSILLTDTQYF. Written as DNA, the CDR3 is TGCGCCAGCAGCATTCTCCTCACAGATACGCAGTATTTT.

The chain couples TRBV7-8 to TRBJ1-4; TRBD1 is a possible D gene (5 bases). The CDR3 totals 17 residues. In germline, CDR1 is SGHVS, CDR2 FQNEAQ. The ends were cut back, 4 bases at V and 7 bases at J, with 22 bases in the middle. CDR3 protein: CASSSRRGGSGLEKLFF. The CDR3 DNA reads as TGTGCCAGCAGCTCTAGGAGGGGCGGGTCAGGGCTTGAAAAACTGTTTTTT.

The chain employs TRBV25-1 and TRBJ2-2; D unresolved. Germline loops: CDR1 MGHDK, CDR2 SYGVNS. Trimming removed 4 bases at V and 5 bases at J, with 5 bases between. The CDR3 spans 12 residues. The CDR3 DNA is TGTGCCAGCAGTGTTATGACCGGGGAGCTGTTTTTT. Its translation is CASSVMTGELFF.